The next 29 T cell receptor beta chains were all read from a single sample in a study of cytomegalovirus exposure and HLA in healthy donors. Generated by immunoSEQ multiplex PCR, the TCRdb table keeps only in-frame clones and is missing some. This table holds under 85,000 clones, about 92% found once. Material for sequencing was PBMCs. The source is a man in his late teens or twenties in good health and CMV-seropositive.

This sequence joins TRBV28 and TRBJ2-7, with 8 positions matching TRBD2. The V gene's germline CDR1 is MDHEN and CDR2 SYDVKM. Trimming removed 4 bases from V and 6 bases from J; junction bases left unmatched: 11. The CDR3 extends over 15 amino acids. CDR3 in amino acids: CASSSPGGGSGEQYF. CDR3 nucleotides: TGTGCCAGCAGTTCCCCGGGGGGGGGTTCGGGCGAGCAGTACTTC.

CDR3 bases: TGTGCCACCAGCAGACCTCCGGGATTTAGCAATCAGCCCCAGCATTTT. It codes for CATSRPPGFSNQPQHF. The rearrangement joins TRBV15 to TRBJ1-5; D ambiguous. Germline V gene sequence: CDR1 LNHNV, CDR2 YYDKDF (reference sequence). The CDR3 is 16 residues long. The ends were cut back, 2 bases at V and 0 bases at J, with 11 bases in the middle.

The gene calls are TRBV14 and TRBJ1-2; tentatively, D is TRBD1 (6 bases). V lost 2 bases and J lost 0, with 13 bases in between. CDR1 is SGHDN and CDR2 is FVKESK in the germline V gene. The CDR3 sequence is 16 residues long. This CDR3 is CASSQSGTLTNYGYTF. CDR3 nucleotides: TGTGCCAGCAGCCAATCCGGGACACTTACTAACTATGGCTACACCTTC. Using reference TRBV14 and TRBJ1-2 for the parts outside the CDR3, the full variable domain is EAGVTQFPSHSVIEKGQTVTLRCDPISGHDNLYWYRRVMGKEIKFLLHFVKESKQDESGMPNNRFLAERTGGTYSTLKVQPAELEDSGVYFCASSQSGTLTNYGYTFGSGTRLTVV.

The gene calls are TRBV18 and TRBJ1-4, with TRBD1 matching 11 bases. V gave up 3 bases and J gave up 7 bases; unmatched junction bases: 4. Per the germline V gene, CDR1 is KGHSH and CDR2 is LQKENI. The CDR3 has 15 amino acids. CDR3 protein: CASSPAGTGGEKLFF. The CDR3 DNA reads as TGTGCCAGCTCACCGGCCGGGACAGGGGGTGAAAAACTGTTTTTT.

The chain recombines TRBV27 with TRBJ2-2; 8 nucleotides align to TRBD1. This CDR3 is 15 amino acids long. Germline V lookup: CDR1 MNHEY, CDR2 SMNVEV (reference sequence). V lost 4 bases and J lost 5; bases outside the gene matches: 6. The chain's CDR3 is CASSSLQGETGELFF. The CDR3 bases are TGTGCCAGCAGTTCGTTACAGGGGGAGACCGGGGAGCTGTTTTTT.

V and J are TRBV30 and TRBJ1-1; 7 positions agree with TRBD1. V lost 4 bases and J lost 3; bases outside the gene matches: 8. Germline loops: CDR1 GTSNPN, CDR2 SVGIG (reference sequence). There are 14 residues in the CDR3. CDR3 region: CAWTTGAGDTEAFF. CDR3 DNA sequence: TGTGCCTGGACAACAGGGGCCGGAGACACTGAAGCTTTCTTT. The full variable domain, rest sourced from reference TRBV30 and TRBJ1-1, is SQTIHQWPATLVQPVGSPLSLECTVEGTSNPNLYWYRQAAGRGLQLLFYSVGIGQISSEVPQNLSASRPQDRQFILSSKKLLLSDSGFYLCAWTTGAGDTEAFFGQGTRLTVV.

The chain joins TRBV9 to TRBJ1-2; possibly TRBD1 for D (6 bases). Germline lookup yields CDR1 SGDLS and CDR2 YYNGEE. The CDR3 runs 16 residues. V shed 4 bases and J shed 2 bases, with 18 bases lying between them. CDR3 protein: CASSTSAGASNYGYTF. CDR3 nucleotides: TGTGCCAGCAGCACCTCGGCGGGGGCCTCAAACTATGGCTACACCTTC.

This clone was observed once. The rearrangement links TRBV7-3 to TRBJ2-4, with 7 bases identical to TRBD1. The germline V gene encodes CDR1 SGHTA and CDR2 FQGTGA. The CDR3 consists of 15 residues. Germline trimming cut 5 bases from V and 5 bases from J; bases unmatched to any gene: 9. This CDR3 is CASSRGGLGENIQYF. CDR3 coding DNA: TGTGCCAGCAGCCGAGGGGGCTTGGGTGAAAACATTCAGTACTTC.

This sequence joins TRBV29-1 and TRBJ2-4; 7 bases match TRBD1. Germline-derived CDR1 and CDR2 are SQVTM and ANQGSEA. The CDR3 totals 16 residues. The V and J ends lost 2 bases and 1 base, in that order; junction bases with no gene match: 8. CDR3 DNA sequence: TGCAGCGTTGAAAGTGCTACAGGGGCGGCCAAAAACATTCAGTACTTC. This sequence encodes CSVESATGAAKNIQYF.

The CDR3 sequence: CASSLRWSSRGDGYTF. The CDR3 DNA follows: TGTGCCAGCAGCTTACGCTGGTCGAGCAGGGGAGATGGCTACACCTTC. The rearrangement uses TRBV5-8 and TRBJ1-2; weak D call: TRBD1 (6 bases). Per the germline V gene, CDR1 is SGHTS and CDR2 is YDEGEE. The length of the CDR3 is 16 residues. Trimming removed 2 bases at V and 6 bases at J, with 20 bases between. The variable domain in full, completed from reference TRBV5-8 and TRBJ1-2, reads EAGVTQSPTHLIKTRGQQATLRCSPISGHTSVYWYQQALGLGLQFLLWYDEGEERNRGNFPPRFSGRQFPNYSSELNVNALELEDSALYLCASSLRWSSRGDGYTFGSGTRLTVV.

The chain is built from TRBV9 and TRBJ2-5, with 8 bases that match TRBD2. The CDR3 spans 15 residues. Germline V lookup: CDR1 SGDLS, CDR2 YYNGEE. The trim removed 3 bases at V and 2 bases at J, leaving 6 bases unmatched. The CDR3 loop reads CASSAVAGPQETQYF. CDR3 DNA: TGTGCCAGCAGCGCCGTAGCGGGACCACAAGAGACCCAGTACTTC.

The chain links TRBV13 to TRBJ1-2; 7 positions match TRBD1. J was trimmed by 3 bases and V by 4 bases; bases with no gene match: 8. CDR1 is PRHDT and CDR2 is FYEKMQ in the germline V gene (reference sequence). The CDR3 has 15 residues. CDR3 residues: CASSSTGWLDYGYTF. In DNA, the CDR3 is TGTGCCAGCAGCTCGACAGGGTGGCTTGACTATGGCTACACCTTC. The whole variable domain, remainder taken from reference TRBV13 and TRBJ1-2, is AAGVIQSPRHLIKEKRETATLKCYPIPRHDTVYWYQQGPGQDPQFLISFYEKMQSDKGSIPDRFSAQQFSDYHSELNMSSLELGDSALYFCASSSTGWLDYGYTFGSGTRLTVV.

The chain recombines TRBV29-1 with TRBJ1-4; D unresolved. This CDR3 spans 13 amino acids. CDR1 and CDR2 from the germline V gene are SQVTM and ANQGSEA. V was trimmed by 1 base and J by 7 bases, leaving 10 bases between them. The DNA for the CDR3 is TGCAGCGTTGAAGTCCCGCGGGGTGAAAAACTGTTTTTT. Translating it yields CSVEVPRGEKLFF. The whole variable domain, filled in from reference TRBV29-1 and TRBJ1-4, reads SAVISQKPSRDICQRGTSLTIQCQVDSQVTMMFWYRQQPGQSLTLIATANQGSEATYESGFVIDKFPISRPNLTFSTLTVSNMSPEDSSIYLCSVEVPRGEKLFFGSGTQLSVL.

The chain uses TRBV18 and TRBJ1-5; 9 bases fit TRBD1. J lost 2 bases, V lost 3 bases, and 5 bases had no gene match. The CDR3 covers 16 residues. Germline V gene sequence: CDR1 KGHSH, CDR2 LQKENI. The CDR3 nucleotides are TGTGCCAGCTCACCTACAGGGGGCGCGGGCAATCAGCCCCAGCATTTT. Its protein product is CASSPTGGAGNQPQHF.

This chain links TRBV4-1 with TRBJ1-1; D gene unclear. CDR1 and CDR2 (germline): MGHRA, YSYEKL. The length of the CDR3 is 15 residues. V lost 1 base, J lost 2 bases, and 11 bases lay in between. CDR3 in amino acids: CASSQGLRQNTEAFF. Here the CDR3 DNA reads TGCGCCAGCAGCCAAGGATTAAGACAAAACACTGAAGCTTTCTTT.

CDR3 protein: CSVRPGLMNTEAFF. The CDR3 coding sequence is TGCAGCGTCCGCCCCGGACTGATGAACACTGAAGCTTTCTTT. The chain employs TRBV29-1 and TRBJ1-1, with no clear D. Germline V lookup: CDR1 SQVTM, CDR2 ANQGSEA. The V end was cut by 6 bases, the J end by 0 bases, with 14 bases between. CDR3 size: 14 residues.

The count of this clone is one. The V call is TRBV28, the J call TRBJ1-4; D uncertain. Germline CDR1 and CDR2: MDHEN and SYDVKM. V shed 3 bases and J shed 8 bases, with 13 bases lying between them. This CDR3 is built from 14 residues. Here the CDR3 DNA reads TGTGCCAGCAGTTTGGGCCGCTCTGGGGAAAAACTGTTTTTT. Protein: CASSLGRSGEKLFF.

The V gene is TRBV2, the J gene TRBJ2-1, with 7 bases matching TRBD2. The CDR3 is 13 residues long. Germline CDR1 and CDR2: SNHLY and FYNNEI. The junction had 8 bases not matched to a gene; V was cut back by 5 bases and J by 10 bases. CDR3 amino acids: CASSRSGMREQFF. The CDR3 nucleotides read TGTGCCAGCAGTCGCAGCGGGATGAGGGAGCAGTTCTTC.

The chain joins TRBV5-4 to TRBJ1-3; tentatively, D is TRBD1 (5 bases). Germline CDR1 SGHNT, CDR2 YYREEE (reference sequence). This CDR3 comprises 16 residues. Trimming pared 0 bases from V and 0 bases from J, leaving 10 bases between. This chain's CDR3 is CASSLGSGNSGNTIYF. The CDR3 region has the DNA TGTGCCAGCAGCTTGGGATCAGGGAACTCTGGAAACACCATATATTTT.

The chain uses TRBV10-2 and TRBJ2-2; 14 positions match TRBD2. CDR3 size: 16 residues. V lost 6 bases and J lost 6; bases outside the gene matches: 6. Germline CDR1 WSHSY, CDR2 SAAADI. This chain's CDR3 is CASRGTSGRGAGELFF. CDR3 nucleotide sequence: TGCGCCAGCAGGGGGACTAGCGGGAGAGGGGCCGGGGAGCTGTTTTTT.

This clone is a singleton in its sample. The chain has TRBV7-2 and TRBJ2-1; D gene ambiguous. Germline CDR1 is SGHTA and CDR2 is FQGNSA. This CDR3 is built from 16 residues. V was clipped by 2 bases and J by 3 bases, with 14 bases between them. CDR3 DNA sequence: TGTGCCAGCAGCTTACTTGAGGAGAATTTCTACAATGAGCAGTTCTTC. This encodes CASSLLEENFYNEQFF. Drawing the rest from reference TRBV7-2 and TRBJ2-1, the complete variable domain is GAGVSQSPSNKVTEKGKDVELRCDPISGHTALYWYRQSLGQGLEFLIYFQGNSAPDKSGLPSDRFSAERTGGSVSTLTIQRTQQEDSAVYLCASSLLEENFYNEQFFGPGTRLTVL.

V usage is TRBV5-1 and J usage is TRBJ2-1; 7 nucleotides match TRBD1. The germline V gene has CDR1 SGHRS and CDR2 YFSETQ. The CDR3 runs 14 residues. V trimming: 5 bases; J trimming: 3 bases; junction bases outside the gene matches: 5. The CDR3 DNA sequence: TGCGCCAGCAGAGGGACAGCACGCTACAATGAGCAGTTCTTC. Protein sequence: CASRGTARYNEQFF.

The chain employs TRBV4-2 and TRBJ1-1; possible D gene TRBD1, 6 bases. Germline CDR1 LGHNA, CDR2 YNFKEQ. V was cut by 0 bases and J by 0 bases, with 8 bases left in between. CDR3 size: 15 residues. The CDR3 nucleotides are TGTGCCAGCAGCCAAGATCAGGGGCTGAACACTGAAGCTTTCTTT. This gives the protein CASSQDQGLNTEAFF.

A word on this clone: Given the absence of the conserved phenylalanine or tryptophan at the CDR3 end, a read error is likely. No DNA is shown, since the ends of the CDR3 on it are uncertain; the CDR3 is the one TCRdb lists. This chain connects TRBV6-1 to TRBJ1-1; the table's D call TRBD1 went unverified against the DNA. Germline V CDR1 and CDR2: MNHNS, SASEGT. Ends included, the CDR3 has 11 residues. CDR3 amino acids: CASSAGVAGII.

The chain links TRBV19 to TRBJ2-1, with D possibly matching TRBD2 (6 bases). The CDR3 consists of 14 residues. Between the trimmed V and J ends, which lost 8 bases and 5 bases, there was a span of 16 bases. Per the germline V gene, CDR1 is LNHDA and CDR2 is SQIVND (reference sequence). The CDR3 here is CASSLVGGDNEQFF. The CDR3 bases are TGTGCCAGTTCTCTTGTCGGAGGGGACAATGAGCAGTTCTTC.

The chain combines TRBV11-2 with TRBJ2-2, with D tentatively TRBD2 (5 bases). V lost 1 base and J lost 4, with 7 bases in between. The CDR3 sequence is 14 residues long. The V gene's germline CDR1 is SGHAT and CDR2 FQNNGV. CDR3 DNA sequence: TGTGCCAGCAGCTTAGTTCGGGGCACCGGGGAGCTGTTTTTT. This sequence encodes CASSLVRGTGELFF.

The CDR3 DNA reads TGTGCCAGCAGCTCGAACACCGGGGAGCTGTTTTTT. This codes for CASSSNTGELFF. V and J are TRBV27 and TRBJ2-2, with unresolved D. This CDR3 region has 12 residues. CDR1 MNHEY and CDR2 SMNVEV come from the germline V gene (reference sequence). Trimming removed 6 bases from V and 0 bases from J, with 2 bases in between.

The chain carries TRBV6-1 and TRBJ2-4, with D possibly TRBD2 on 5 matching bases. V was clipped by 2 bases and J by 0 bases, with 8 bases between them. The CDR3 length is 15 residues. In germline, CDR1 is MNHNS, CDR2 SASEGT. The CDR3 reads CASSELALAKNIQYF. DNA of the CDR3: TGTGCCAGCAGTGAATTAGCGCTAGCCAAAAACATTCAGTACTTC.

The chain uses TRBV27 and TRBJ2-7; 7 bases are shared with TRBD2. Germline loops: CDR1 MNHEY, CDR2 SMNVEV (reference sequence). CDR3 length: 16 amino acids. J gave up 5 bases and V 8 bases, and 18 bases lay outside the gene matches. The CDR3, as DNA: TGTGCCAGCCGAGATCGGCTGGGAGGGCCAAAGGACGAGCAGTACTTC. As protein: CASRDRLGGPKDEQYF.